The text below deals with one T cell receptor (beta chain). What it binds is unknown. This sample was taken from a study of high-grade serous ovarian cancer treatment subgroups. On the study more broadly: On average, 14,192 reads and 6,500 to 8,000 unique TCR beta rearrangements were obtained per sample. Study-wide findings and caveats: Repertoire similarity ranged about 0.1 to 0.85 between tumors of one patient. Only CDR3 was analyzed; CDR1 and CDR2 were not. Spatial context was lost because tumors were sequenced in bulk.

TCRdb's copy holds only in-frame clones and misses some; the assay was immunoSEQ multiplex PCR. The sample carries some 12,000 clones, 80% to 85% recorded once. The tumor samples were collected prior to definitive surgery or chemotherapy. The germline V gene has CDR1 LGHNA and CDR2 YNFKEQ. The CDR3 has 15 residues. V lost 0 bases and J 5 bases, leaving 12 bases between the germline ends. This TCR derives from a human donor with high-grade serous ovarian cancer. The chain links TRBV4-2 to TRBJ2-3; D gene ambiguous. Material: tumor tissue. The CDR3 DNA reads TGTGCCAGCAGCCAAGACTCCGGATCAAGAGATACGCAGTATTTT. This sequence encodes CASSQDSGSRDTQYF.